These 31 T cell receptor beta chains were all obtained from the same sample, sequenced in a study of control samples from healthy donors and cancer patients (dated by TCRdb to the early 2020s). Library generation was performed with the immunoSEQ multiplex PCR assay. TCRdb took this table from immuneACCESS and kept in-frame rearrangements with V and J called. Such tables lack part of the clones; where checked against another copy, unresolved V genes explain under half of the gap, and the rest is unexplained. The sample data list 120,000 or so clones, and just over 90% of these were observed just once. The top ten hold 6% to 8% of the sample. The sample consisted of blood. These receptors originate from a young woman in good health.

The rearrangement joins TRBV24-1 to TRBJ2-2; D gene unclear. With 0 bases removed from V and 5 bases from J, the gap between germline ends came to 6 bases. There are 14 residues in the CDR3. Germline CDR1 and CDR2: KGHDR and SFDVKD. Written as DNA, the CDR3 is TGTGCCACCAGTGATTTGTTGGAGACCGGGGAGCTGTTTTTT. It codes for CATSDLLETGELFF.

The J gene is TRBJ2-3, the V gene TRBV7-2; D not certain. Germline V gives CDR1 SGHTA, CDR2 FQGNSA. The CDR3 loop spans 12 amino acids. V dropped 0 bases and J dropped 3 bases, with 1 base sitting between them. This CDR3 reads CASSLATDTQYF. In nucleotides, the CDR3 is TGTGCCAGCAGCTTAGCAACAGATACGCAGTATTTT. The full variable domain, its missing parts supplied by reference TRBV7-2 and TRBJ2-3, is GAGVSQSPSNKVTEKGKDVELRCDPISGHTALYWYRQSLGQGLEFLIYFQGNSAPDKSGLPSDRFSAERTGGSVSTLTIQRTQQEDSAVYLCASSLATDTQYFGPGTRLTVL.

The chain joins TRBV3-1 (or the pseudogene TRBV3-2) to TRBJ2-1; either TRBD1 or TRBD2 may fit D (5 bases each). The germline gives CDR1 LGHDT, CDR2 YNNKEL (reference sequence). CDR3 length equals 15 residues. Trimming stripped 1 base from V and 2 bases from J, with 9 bases between. The CDR3 here is CASSQGPGPYNEQFF. The CDR3 region has the DNA TGTGCCAGCAGCCAAGGTCCGGGACCCTACAATGAGCAGTTCTTC.

The chain combines TRBV7-9 with TRBJ1-1; no definite D call. The CDR3 runs to 13 residues. Trimming pared 4 bases from V and 0 bases from J, leaving 6 bases between. The germline gives CDR1 SEHNR, CDR2 FQNEAQ (reference sequence). DNA for the CDR3: TGTGCCAGCAGCTCGAAATTGAACACTGAAGCTTTCTTT. Translated: CASSSKLNTEAFF. Full variable domain (remainder filled in from reference TRBV7-9 and TRBJ1-1): DTGVSQNPRHKITKRGQNVTFRCDPISEHNRLYWYRQTLGQGPEFLTYFQNEAQLEKSRLLSDRFSAERPKGSFSTLEIQRTEQGDSAMYLCASSSKLNTEAFFGQGTRLTVV.

In this sample, this clone turned up once. The J gene is TRBJ1-1, the V gene TRBV9; 11 bases agree with TRBD1. Germline V gene data show CDR1 as SGDLS and CDR2 as YYNGEE. With 3 bases clipped from V and 3 bases from J, the junction kept 19 bases outside the gene matches. The CDR3 spans 20 residues. The chain's CDR3 is CASSAWDRGFLDWGDTEAFF. CDR3 DNA sequence: TGTGCCAGCAGCGCCTGGGACAGGGGGTTTCTTGATTGGGGTGACACTGAAGCTTTCTTT.

The chain uses TRBV5-6 and TRBJ1-2; TRBD1 might be the D (5 bases). In germline, CDR1 is SGHDT, CDR2 YYEEEE. The CDR3 loop spans 15 amino acids. Trimming removed 0 bases at V and 14 bases at J, with 23 bases between. The CDR3 region is CASSLGPLQGRPGTF. The CDR3 DNA reads as TGTGCCAGCAGCTTGGGACCCCTCCAGGGAAGACCTGGGACCTTC.

The chain carries TRBV18 and TRBJ1-3; a weak D match, TRBD1 (6 bases). CDR3 length: 15 residues. Trimming stripped 3 bases from V and 0 bases from J, with 9 bases between. The germline V gene has CDR1 KGHSH and CDR2 LQKENI. The CDR3 spells CASSPGDTSGNTIYF. In nucleotides, the CDR3 is TGTGCCAGCTCACCGGGGGACACCTCTGGAAACACCATATATTTT.

V and J are TRBV9 and TRBJ2-2, with D perhaps matching TRBD2 (8 bases). Germline V gene data show CDR1 as SGDLS and CDR2 as YYNGEE. V dropped 4 bases and J dropped 1 base, with 17 bases sitting between them. The CDR3 spans 17 residues. CDR3: CASSPRGGQLNTGELFF. DNA of the CDR3: TGTGCCAGCAGCCCCCGGGGGGGACAGCTGAACACCGGGGAGCTGTTTTTT.

This clone appeared once. The gene calls are TRBV2 and TRBJ2-1; no clear D gene. This CDR3 comprises 12 residues. Trimming stripped 2 bases from V and 6 bases from J, with 5 bases between. CDR1 and CDR2 (germline): SNHLY, FYNNEI. The CDR3 nucleotides read TGTGCCAGCAGTGAAATTGTCAATGAGCAGTTCTTC. Translating it yields CASSEIVNEQFF.

This chain links TRBV7-2 with TRBJ2-5; 11 bases agree with TRBD2. Germline V gives CDR1 SGHTA, CDR2 FQGNSA. The CDR3 spans 17 residues. Germline trimming cut 5 bases from V and 6 bases from J; bases unmatched to any gene: 14. CDR3 region: CASSSIAGGTPQQTQYF. The CDR3 DNA sequence: TGTGCCAGCAGCAGCATAGCGGGGGGGACCCCCCAGCAGACCCAGTACTTC.

The rearrangement links TRBV10-3 to TRBJ2-3; D unresolved. The CDR3 is 15 amino acids. Germline V gene data show CDR1 as ENHRY and CDR2 as SYGVKD. V lost 3 bases, J lost 1 base, and 11 bases lay in between. CDR3 amino acids: CAISDRVYGTDTQYF. In nucleotides, the CDR3 is TGTGCCATCAGTGATCGGGTTTACGGCACAGATACGCAGTATTTT.

The rearrangement uses TRBV4-3 and TRBJ2-7; D uncertain. The V end was cut by 0 bases, the J end by 2 bases, with 11 bases between. The V gene's germline CDR1 is LGHNA and CDR2 YSLEER. The CDR3 has 15 amino acids. For the CDR3, the DNA is TGCGCCAGCAGCCAAGATGCAGGTTTAACCTACGAGCAGTACTTC. The encoded protein is CASSQDAGLTYEQYF.

This clone has only a few counts. This sequence joins TRBV7-6 and TRBJ1-6; the D gene is possibly TRBD1 (5 bases). The CDR3 length is 15 residues. V gave up 7 bases and J gave up 6 bases, with 16 bases separating them. Germline lookup yields CDR1 SGHVS and CDR2 FNYEAQ. The DNA for the CDR3 is TGTGCCAGCACCCGAATATGGGGACGTAATTCACCCCTCCACTTT. Protein: CASTRIWGRNSPLHF.

This chain connects TRBV11-1 to TRBJ2-1; D may match TRBD1 or TRBD2 (5 bases each). CDR1 is SGHAT and CDR2 is FQDESV in the germline V gene (reference sequence). The CDR3 loop spans 16 amino acids. Trimming took off 0 bases at V and 6 bases at J, with 15 bases between the two ends. The CDR3 sequence is CASSLAKGRRSNEQFF. The DNA of the CDR3 is TGTGCCAGCAGCTTAGCCAAGGGACGCCGCTCCAATGAGCAGTTCTTC.

The chain links TRBV7-2 to TRBJ2-7; 8 bases are shared with TRBD1. V shed 3 bases and J 5 bases; nucleotides not matched to a gene: 12. The CDR3 contains 16 residues. Germline CDR1 reads SGHTA; CDR2 reads FQGNSA. CDR3 in amino acids: CASSFTGGSLSDEQYF. The DNA for the CDR3 is TGTGCCAGCAGCTTCACAGGGGGGAGTTTATCGGACGAGCAGTACTTC.

This chain links TRBV6-6 with TRBJ1-1, with D perhaps matching TRBD1 (5 bases). With 4 bases removed from V and 0 bases from J, the gap between germline ends came to 15 bases. The CDR3 spans 16 residues. Per the germline V gene, CDR1 is MNHNY and CDR2 is SVGAGI (reference sequence). CDR3 sequence reads: CASSFTWDGLNTEAFF. CDR3 DNA sequence: TGTGCCAGCAGTTTTACTTGGGACGGCTTGAACACTGAAGCTTTCTTT.

The V call is TRBV27, the J call TRBJ2-7; 9 nucleotides line up with TRBD1. The CDR3 length is 16 residues. Looked up from germline, CDR1 is MNHEY and CDR2 is SMNVEV (reference sequence). With 6 bases clipped from V and 3 bases from J, the junction kept 12 bases outside the gene matches. The CDR3 spells CASRPHLTGGDYEQYF. The CDR3 DNA is TGTGCCAGCAGGCCCCACCTGACAGGGGGTGACTACGAGCAGTACTTC.

V and J are TRBV19 and TRBJ1-5, with TRBD1 identical over 8 bases. Germline loops: CDR1 LNHDA, CDR2 SQIVND (reference sequence). This CDR3 is 15 amino acids long. The V gene end was trimmed by 4 bases and the J gene end by 4 bases; junction bases not matched to a gene: 6. Here the CDR3 DNA reads TGTGCCAGTAGTAGAGGACAGGGAGGGAATCAGCCCCAGCATTTT. As protein: CASSRGQGGNQPQHF.

The genes are TRBV7-2 and TRBJ1-1; TRBD1 matches 10 bases. J lost 4 bases, V lost 5 bases, and 10 bases had no gene match. The germline V gene has CDR1 SGHTA and CDR2 FQGNSA. The CDR3 extends over 16 amino acids. CDR3 DNA sequence: TGTGCCAGCAGCCTGGGGGGACAGGGGTGGACCACTGAAGCTTTCTTT. Translated: CASSLGGQGWTTEAFF. The full variable domain, completed using reference TRBV7-2 and TRBJ1-1, is GAGVSQSPSNKVTEKGKDVELRCDPISGHTALYWYRQSLGQGLEFLIYFQGNSAPDKSGLPSDRFSAERTGGSVSTLTIQRTQQEDSAVYLCASSLGGQGWTTEAFFGQGTRLTVV.

This chain links TRBV21-1 with TRBJ2-2; the table's D call TRBD2 went unverified against the DNA. TRBV21-1 is a documented pseudogene. The CDR3 sequence is 19 residues long. The CDR3 DNA reads TGTGCCACCAGCAAACCCTTCCACATAACGGGGGGGGACACCGGGGAGCTGTTTTTT. Its protein is CATSKPFHITGGDTGELFF.

The chain links TRBV28 to TRBJ2-3; 12 bases agree with TRBD2. The J segment lost 3 bases and the V segment lost 6 bases, leaving 10 bases of the junction unmatched. From germline, CDR1 is MDHEN and CDR2 SYDVKM. The CDR3 spans 17 residues. DNA for the CDR3: TGTGCCAGCAGCCTCCTCCGGCTAGCGGGAGGGACAGATACGCAGTATTTT. Translating gives CASSLLRLAGGTDTQYF.

The chain carries TRBV4-2 and TRBJ2-3; possibly TRBD2 for D (6 bases). The V end lost 0 bases, the J end lost 11 bases, and 21 bases lay between the germline ends. Looked up from germline, CDR1 is LGHNA and CDR2 is YNFKEQ. This CDR3 comprises 16 residues. DNA of the CDR3: TGTGCCAGCAGCCAAGAACGGGAGAGCTTCGTCCAGGTGCAGTATTTT. Amino acid sequence: CASSQERESFVQVQYF.

This clone showed up just once. The chain couples TRBV9 to TRBJ2-1; D possibly corresponds to TRBD2 (6 bases). Germline V lookup: CDR1 SGDLS, CDR2 YYNGEE. V shed 4 bases and J shed 7 bases, with 18 bases lying between them. The length of the CDR3 is 15 residues. The chain's CDR3 is CASSLVLGSGNEQFF. CDR3 in DNA: TGTGCCAGCAGCCTGGTACTGGGTAGCGGTAATGAGCAGTTCTTC.

This chain joins TRBV11-2 and TRBJ2-5, with D perhaps TRBD2 (6 bases). This CDR3 is built from 17 residues. CDR1 and CDR2 from the germline V gene are SGHAT and FQNNGV. Between the trimmed V and J ends, which lost 1 base and 9 bases, there was a span of 24 bases. CDR3 amino acids: CASSLGRRGVGSGAQYF. In DNA form, the CDR3 reads TGTGCCAGCAGCTTAGGGAGACGGGGCGTAGGTTCGGGGGCCCAGTACTTC.

The chain recombines TRBV6-2 or TRBV6-3 with TRBJ2-2; 12 bases map to TRBD2. Germline CDR1 reads MNHEY; CDR2 reads SVGEGT. Losses at the gene ends were 6 bases for V and 8 bases for J; bases not matched to a gene: 7. The CDR3 length is 15 residues. CDR3 protein: CASSLGLAGFGELFF. The CDR3 nucleotides read TGTGCCAGCAGCCTCGGACTAGCGGGGTTTGGGGAGCTGTTTTTT.

This clone was seen just once. This chain links TRBV5-1 with TRBJ1-6; D remains ambiguous. This CDR3 is built from 15 residues. CDR1 and CDR2 from the germline V gene are SGHRS and YFSETQ. Trimming cost V 0 bases and J 5 bases, with 9 bases left between them. The CDR3 nucleotides read TGCGCCAGCAGCTTGGAACAGTCAGATAATTCACCCCTCCACTTT. Its translation is CASSLEQSDNSPLHF.

This chain joins TRBV28 and TRBJ2-3; D is uncertain. The ends were cut back, 0 bases at V and 0 bases at J, with 10 bases in the middle. The CDR3 is 16 residues long. Germline CDR1 MDHEN, CDR2 SYDVKM. CDR3 loop: CASSLWPPSSTDTQYF. CDR3 in DNA: TGTGCCAGCAGTTTATGGCCTCCTTCTAGCACAGATACGCAGTATTTT.

This clone was counted a single time. The chain has TRBV9 and TRBJ2-5; D is tentatively TRBD1 or TRBD2 (6 bases each). Germline loops: CDR1 SGDLS, CDR2 YYNGEE. V dropped 3 bases and J dropped 4 bases, with 16 bases sitting between them. This CDR3 has 15 residues. CDR3 DNA sequence: TGTGCCAGCAGCGCAACACCATCGGGGGCAGAGACCCAGTACTTC. It yields the protein CASSATPSGAETQYF.

This clone was recorded once. The chain joins TRBV5-1 to TRBJ1-4, with D unresolved. The germline V and J ends were trimmed by 4 bases and 10 bases, with 23 bases remaining between them. Germline-derived CDR1 and CDR2 are SGHRS and YFSETQ. This CDR3 region has 16 residues. The CDR3 spells CASSPSGSDLDGKLFF. Here the CDR3 DNA reads TGCGCCAGCAGCCCAAGTGGTTCGGACCTTGACGGAAAACTGTTTTTT. The variable domain in full, with the rest retrieved from reference TRBV5-1 and TRBJ1-4, is KAGVTQTPRYLIKTRGQQVTLSCSPISGHRSVSWYQQTPGQGLQFLFEYFSETQRNKGNFPGRFSGRQFSNSRSEMNVSTLELGDSALYLCASSPSGSDLDGKLFFGSGTQLSVL.

Here the CDR3 DNA reads TGTGCCAGCGGTACCTTATGGACTAGCGGGAGGGCTCATGAGCAGTTCTTC. Protein sequence: CASGTLWTSGRAHEQFF. The chain combines TRBV28 with TRBJ2-1, with TRBD2 matching 15 bases. The CDR3 is 17 amino acids. Germline lookup yields CDR1 MDHEN and CDR2 SYDVKM. J lost 8 bases, V lost 8 bases, and 13 bases had no gene match.

V gene TRBV7-2 combines with J gene TRBJ1-1, with 9 bases lining up with TRBD1. The junction had 13 bases not matched to a gene; V was cut back by 10 bases and J by 1 base. This CDR3 is 16 amino acids long. The germline V gene has CDR1 SGHTA and CDR2 FQGNSA. The DNA of the CDR3 is TGTGCCACAAAAACAGGGGGCGGAAGGGCGAACACTGAAGCTTTCTTT. Encoded protein: CATKTGGGRANTEAFF.